Presented here are 26 T cell receptor beta chains from one specimen sequenced in a study of blood T cell repertoires in COVID-19. The repertoire was sequenced with immunoSEQ multiplex PCR; TCRdb's copy has only in-frame clones and lacks some. The sample lists 180,000 or so clones, 85% occurring once. Sequenced sample: peripheral blood. These receptors originate from an older woman with acute or convalescent COVID-19.

This rearrangement joins TRBV21-1 to TRBJ2-3; the table calls TRBD2, which could not be checked here. TRBV21-1 is a recognized pseudogene. The CDR3 length is 18 residues. CDR3 DNA sequence: TGTGCCAGCAGCCCTGGGGAGGTGACTAGCGGGACGACAGATACGCAGTATTTT. This sequence encodes CASSPGEVTSGTTDTQYF.

The chain has TRBV6-5 and TRBJ1-1; 12 bases line up with TRBD1. Losses at the gene ends were 5 bases for V and 10 bases for J; bases not matched to a gene: 8. Germline V gene data show CDR1 as MNHEY and CDR2 as SVGAGI. The CDR3 is 14 residues long. The CDR3 coding sequence is TGTGCCAGCAGTCCTCTCAGGGACAGGGGGCGAGCTTTCTTT. It translates to CASSPLRDRGRAFF.

The rearrangement links TRBV5-5 to TRBJ2-1; weak D call: TRBD2 (6 bases). Trimming left V 3 bases short and J 7 bases short, with 14 bases between. CDR3 length: 14 residues. Germline values: CDR1 SGHKS, CDR2 YYEKEE (reference sequence). CDR3 in amino acids: CASSWPGTVNEQFF. The CDR3 nucleotides read TGTGCCAGCAGCTGGCCCGGGACTGTTAATGAGCAGTTCTTC.

The rearrangement links TRBV18 to TRBJ1-2; the D gene is possibly TRBD1 (5 bases). Looked up from germline, CDR1 is KGHSH and CDR2 is LQKENI. Trimming pared 3 bases from V and 5 bases from J, leaving 13 bases between. This CDR3 comprises 14 residues. For the CDR3, the DNA is TGTGCCAGCTCACCTCTACGGGGGAGTTATGGCTACACCTTC. Protein sequence: CASSPLRGSYGYTF. Supplemented by reference TRBV18 and TRBJ1-2, the full variable domain reads NAGVMQNPRHLVRRRGQEARLRCSPMKGHSHVYWYRQLPEEGLKFMVYLQKENIIDESGMPKERFSAEFPKEGPSILRIQQVVRGDSAAYFCASSPLRGSYGYTFGSGTRLTVV.

The chain uses TRBV29-1 and TRBJ1-1; perhaps TRBD1 as D (6 bases). The germline V and J ends were trimmed by 3 bases and 5 bases, with 13 bases remaining between them. CDR1 and CDR2 (germline): SQVTM, ANQGSEA. This CDR3 has 13 residues. The CDR3 loop reads CSVEEGGRTEAFF. CDR3 bases: TGCAGCGTTGAGGAAGGGGGTAGGACTGAAGCTTTCTTT.

The rearrangement links TRBV19 to TRBJ2-2, with 10 nucleotides matching TRBD2. This CDR3 has 16 residues. The V segment lost 6 bases and the J segment 5 bases; nucleotides outside the gene matches: 9. Germline-derived CDR1 and CDR2 are LNHDA and SQIVND (reference sequence). CDR3 protein: CASSFPSGGSTGELFF. CDR3 nucleotides: TGTGCCAGTAGCTTTCCTAGCGGGGGCTCTACCGGGGAGCTGTTTTTT.

The chain combines TRBV24-1 with TRBJ2-3, with TRBD1 matching over 7 bases. Germline CDR1 KGHDR, CDR2 SFDVKD. The CDR3 consists of 17 residues. V dropped 3 bases and J dropped 0; count of bases not matched to a gene: 8. CDR3 amino acids: CATSDNRQGTSTDTQYF. As DNA, the CDR3 is TGTGCCACCAGTGATAACCGACAGGGCACTAGCACAGATACGCAGTATTTT.

The chain employs TRBV12-3 or TRBV12-4 and TRBJ2-5; D is unresolved. The V and J ends lost 6 bases and 5 bases respectively, with 13 bases between them. This CDR3 has 13 residues. CDR3 sequence (DNA): TGTGCCAGCAGGCCCCCAGGCCGGGAGACCCAGTACTTC. Translated: CASRPPGRETQYF.

The chain has TRBV5-6 and TRBJ1-4; maybe TRBD1 (5 bases). V dropped 5 bases and J dropped 4 bases, with 15 bases sitting between them. There are 15 residues in the CDR3. Germline CDR1 and CDR2: SGHDT and YYEEEE. The CDR3 nucleotides are TGTGCCAGCAGTTCGATGCCGGGGGATAATGAAAAACTGTTTTTT. It encodes CASSSMPGDNEKLFF.

This clone appeared once. The chain is built from TRBV27 and TRBJ2-1; no definite D call. The CDR3 spans 14 residues. The germline CDR1 and CDR2 sequences are MNHEY and SMNVEV (reference sequence). V shed 5 bases and J shed 6 bases, with 14 bases lying between them. CDR3 coding DNA: TGTGCCAGCAGTACGCCAAGCGTTATCAATGAGCAGTTCTTC. Its protein is CASSTPSVINEQFF.

The J gene is TRBJ1-2, the V gene TRBV11-3; the D is unclear. Germline CDR1 SGHNT, CDR2 YENEEA. Trimming left V 6 bases short and J 2 bases short, with 13 bases between. The CDR3 totals 14 residues. The DNA of the CDR3 is TGTGCCAGCAGGGGAAGCGGACGGAACTATGGCTACACCTTC. Translation: CASRGSGRNYGYTF.

The J gene is TRBJ1-2, the V gene TRBV3-1 (or the pseudogene TRBV3-2), with 8 bases that match TRBD1. This CDR3 comprises 14 residues. From germline, CDR1 is LGHDT and CDR2 YNNKEL (reference sequence). Germline trimming cut 0 bases from V and 8 bases from J; bases unmatched to any gene: 5. CDR3 nucleotide sequence: TGTGCCAGCAGCCAAGAAGTGACAGGGGTCGGCTACACCTTC. Its protein product is CASSQEVTGVGYTF.

The V call is TRBV6-5, the J call TRBJ1-1; no clear D. The CDR3 covers 14 residues. V was pared by 6 bases and J by 7 bases, with 18 bases between. Germline loops: CDR1 MNHEY, CDR2 SVGAGI. CDR3: CASSSEVPRFEAFF. DNA for the CDR3: TGTGCCAGCAGCTCAGAGGTCCCTAGGTTTGAAGCTTTCTTT.

This chain uses TRBV19 with TRBJ2-1; TRBD1 matches at 9 bases. There are 14 residues in the CDR3. The junction had 4 bases not matched to a gene; V was cut back by 5 bases and J by 5 bases. Per germline, CDR1 LNHDA and CDR2 SQIVND (reference sequence). The CDR3 DNA follows: TGTGCCAGTAGTCGGGACAGGGTAAACAATGAGCAGTTCTTC. It specifies CASSRDRVNNEQFF.

This clone was observed a handful of times. The chain has TRBV24-1 and TRBJ2-1; the D gene is possibly TRBD2 (6 bases). V dropped 4 bases and J dropped 0 bases, with 18 bases sitting between them. Germline CDR1 KGHDR, CDR2 SFDVKD. This CDR3 comprises 18 residues. The CDR3 nucleotides are TGTGCCACCAGTGACCCCAACCCTACTAGCAGCTCCTACAATGAGCAGTTCTTC. Protein: CATSDPNPTSSSYNEQFF.

The J gene is TRBJ2-3, the V gene TRBV4-2; D is undetermined. The germline V gene has CDR1 LGHNA and CDR2 YNFKEQ. The V end was cut by 0 bases, the J end by 4 bases, with 8 bases between. The CDR3 is 14 amino acids. The CDR3, as DNA: TGTGCCAGCAGCCAAGAGGAGAAAGCAGATACGCAGTATTTT. Its protein is CASSQEEKADTQYF.

This clone was observed a few times. The J gene is TRBJ1-3, the V gene TRBV10-3; tentative D call: TRBD1 (6 bases). The ends were cut back, 4 bases at V and 1 base at J, with 11 bases in the middle. CDR1 ENHRY and CDR2 SYGVKD come from the germline V gene. CDR3 length: 15 residues. Here the CDR3 DNA reads TGTGCCATCAGTGTCGACAGGACTTCTGGAAACACCATATATTTT. Translating it yields CAISVDRTSGNTIYF.

The J gene is TRBJ1-3, the V gene TRBV5-6, with no clear D. The CDR3 runs to 14 residues. The V and J ends lost 0 bases and 4 bases respectively, with 8 bases between them. Germline V gives CDR1 SGHDT, CDR2 YYEEEE. CDR3 residues: CASSLGTRGNTIYF. As DNA, the CDR3 is TGTGCCAGCAGCTTGGGAACCAGGGGAAACACCATATATTTT.

V and J are TRBV7-8 and TRBJ2-1, with a weak D call TRBD2 (6 bases). Germline CDR1 SGHVS, CDR2 FQNEAQ. The V end lost 2 bases, the J end lost 4 bases, and 15 bases lay between the germline ends. The CDR3 is 16 amino acids. CDR3 sequence (DNA): TGTGCCAGCAGCTTAAAGCGGGCGGGACGGTACAATGAGCAGTTCTTC. Amino acid sequence: CASSLKRAGRYNEQFF.

The chain has TRBV6-6 and TRBJ1-2; D is unclear. CDR3 size: 13 residues. Trimming pared 8 bases from V and 9 bases from J, leaving 19 bases between. Germline V gene lookup returns CDR1 MNHNY and CDR2 SVGAGI (reference sequence). The CDR3 bases are TGTGCCAGCGGAGGTGTGGTGGGTCTTAGCTACACCTTC. Translation gives CASGGVVGLSYTF.

This clone was seen a few times. The CDR3 loop reads CASIGGELESSPLHF. The CDR3 nucleotides read TGTGCCAGCATCGGGGGAGAACTGGAGAGTTCACCCCTCCACTTT. This chain links TRBV28 with TRBJ1-6; D is possibly TRBD1 (5 bases). The ends were cut back, 7 bases at V and 9 bases at J, with 19 bases in the middle. CDR3 size: 15 residues. Germline V lookup: CDR1 MDHEN, CDR2 SYDVKM.

The genes are TRBV6-5 and TRBJ2-1; unclear D gene. CDR3 length equals 11 residues. Germline V lookup: CDR1 MNHEY, CDR2 SVGAGI. The ends were cut back, 6 bases at V and 5 bases at J, with 5 bases in the middle. This CDR3 reads CASSGHNEQFF. Here the CDR3 DNA reads TGTGCCAGCAGCGGTCACAATGAGCAGTTCTTC.

Only one count was recorded for this clone. The chain recombines TRBV5-6 with TRBJ1-4; maybe TRBD1 (6 bases). The germline gives CDR1 SGHDT, CDR2 YYEEEE. V lost 0 bases and J lost 2, with 11 bases in between. The CDR3 runs 16 residues. CDR3 sequence: CASSLVGGLTNEKLFF. In nucleotides, the CDR3 is TGTGCCAGCAGCTTGGTCGGGGGGCTCACTAATGAAAAACTGTTTTTT. Combining the CDR3 with reference TRBV5-6 and TRBJ1-4 gives the whole variable domain DAGVTQSPTHLIKTRGQQVTLRCSPKSGHDTVSWYQQALGQGPQFIFQYYEEEERQRGNFPDRFSGHQFPNYSSELNVNALLLGDSALYLCASSLVGGLTNEKLFFGSGTQLSVL.

The rearrangement links TRBV11-3 to TRBJ1-2; D remains ambiguous. The V and J ends lost 1 base and 7 bases respectively, with 13 bases between them. The length of the CDR3 is 14 residues. CDR1 is SGHNT and CDR2 is YENEEA in the germline V gene. The CDR3 DNA reads TGTGCCAGCAGCTTAGGGCGGGGATCTGGTGGCTACACCTTC. Amino acids: CASSLGRGSGGYTF.

This clone was observed a few times. The chain combines TRBV2 with TRBJ2-3, with D maybe TRBD1 (5 bases). Germline-derived CDR1 and CDR2 are SNHLY and FYNNEI. V shed 10 bases and J shed 1 base, with 18 bases lying between them. The CDR3 runs to 15 residues. CDR3 residues: CATSSGIGGTDTQYF. The CDR3 DNA reads as TGTGCCACCAGCTCAGGGATAGGTGGCACAGATACGCAGTATTTT.

V is TRBV11-3 and J is TRBJ1-1; D might be TRBD1 (6 bases). The CDR3 runs 15 residues. The germline CDR1 and CDR2 sequences are SGHNT and YENEEA. V dropped 1 base and J dropped 6 bases, with 15 bases sitting between them. CDR3 bases: TGTGCCAGCAGCTTAGGGACAGTTCGGGGCCCTGAAGCTTTCTTT. This sequence encodes CASSLGTVRGPEAFF. Combining the CDR3 with reference TRBV11-3 and TRBJ1-1 gives the whole variable domain EAGVVQSPRYKIIEKKQPVAFWCNPISGHNTLYWYLQNLGQGPELLIRYENEEAVDDSQLPKDRFSAERLKGVDSTLKIQPAELGDSAVYLCASSLGTVRGPEAFFGQGTRLTVV.